One sample yielded the 30 T cell receptor beta chains listed below, sequenced in a study of T cell responses to AZD1222 COVID-19 vaccine (dated by TCRdb to the early 2020s). Read against the paper, the sample's time point label means: about 28 days (+/-7) after the second vaccine dose. The library was built by means of the immunoSEQ multiplex PCR assay. TCRdb took this table from immuneACCESS and kept in-frame rearrangements with V and J called. Such tables lack part of the clones; where checked against another copy, unresolved V genes explain under half of the gap, and the rest is unexplained. The sample table shows fewer than 150,000 clones, and 90% to 95% are seen once. The ten most abundant clones make up approximately 6.9% of the sample. The sample consisted of peripheral blood, taken 28 days after the second AZD1222 dose. The receptor set was obtained from an adult who received the AZD1222 COVID-19 vaccine.

The chain uses TRBV6-6 and TRBJ1-5, with D uncertain. V was pared by 6 bases and J by 0 bases, with 9 bases between. The length of the CDR3 is 14 residues. Per germline, CDR1 MNHNY and CDR2 SVGAGI (reference sequence). The CDR3 spells CASSRGPSNQPQHF. The CDR3 DNA reads as TGTGCCAGCAGCCGCGGTCCTAGCAATCAGCCCCAGCATTTT.

Only one count was recorded for this clone. The chain employs TRBV30 and TRBJ1-2; no clear D gene. The CDR3 runs to 11 residues. Germline assignment: CDR1 GTSNPN and CDR2 SVGIG (reference sequence). V was trimmed by 4 bases and J by 8 bases, leaving 11 bases between them. CDR3 amino acids: CAWNGVGGYTF. CDR3 coding DNA: TGTGCCTGGAACGGGGTAGGCGGCTACACCTTC.

This rearrangement joins TRBV2 to TRBJ2-1; D may be TRBD2 (6 bases). V lost 0 bases and J 7 bases, leaving 10 bases between the germline ends. This CDR3 contains 14 residues. In germline, CDR1 is SNHLY, CDR2 FYNNEI. CDR3 loop: CASSEARGLNEQFF. CDR3 in DNA: TGTGCCAGCAGTGAAGCACGGGGGTTGAATGAGCAGTTCTTC.

The genes are TRBV29-1 and TRBJ1-2; D unresolved. With 7 bases removed from V and 6 bases from J, the gap between germline ends came to 9 bases. There are 10 residues in the CDR3. Germline V gene sequence: CDR1 SQVTM, CDR2 ANQGSEA. CDR3 protein: CSALADGYTF. Written as DNA, the CDR3 is TGCAGCGCCCTTGCAGATGGCTACACCTTC.

This clone was seen once. The genes are TRBV19 and TRBJ1-5; D unresolved. The CDR3 length is 15 residues. V was clipped by 3 bases and J by 3 bases, with 12 bases between them. Germline lookup yields CDR1 LNHDA and CDR2 SQIVND (reference sequence). The CDR3: CASSIKGRNNQPQHF. In DNA, the CDR3 is TGTGCCAGTAGTATTAAGGGCAGGAACAATCAGCCCCAGCATTTT.

The chain combines TRBV19 with TRBJ1-4; possibly TRBD1 for D (5 bases). CDR1 LNHDA and CDR2 SQIVND come from the germline V gene (reference sequence). This CDR3 is 19 amino acids long. V lost 2 bases, J lost 0 bases, and 19 bases lay in between. This CDR3 reads CASSIFGTPILATNEKLFF. The CDR3, as DNA: TGTGCCAGTAGTATATTCGGGACCCCGATCCTTGCAACTAATGAAAAACTGTTTTTT.

The chain uses TRBV12-3 or TRBV12-4 and TRBJ1-2; 7 nucleotides match TRBD1. The CDR3 consists of 13 residues. Trimming took 6 bases from V and 4 from J; bases not matched to a gene: 5. This CDR3 reads CASSLGQFYGYTF. DNA for the CDR3: TGTGCCAGCAGCCTGGGACAGTTCTATGGCTACACCTTC.

The chain is built from TRBV30 and TRBJ1-1; possibly TRBD1 for D (6 bases). Germline V gives CDR1 GTSNPN, CDR2 SVGIG (reference sequence). Deletions cut 8 bases from V and 0 bases from J, with 13 bases between. This CDR3 has 13 amino acids. Here the CDR3 DNA reads TGTGCCGGGGGGCCCCCCCTGAACACTGAAGCTTTCTTT. As protein: CAGGPPLNTEAFF.

The gene calls are TRBV4-2 and TRBJ2-7; 10 positions match TRBD2. This CDR3 is 17 amino acids long. From germline, CDR1 is LGHNA and CDR2 YNFKEQ. Germline trimming cut 1 base from V and 3 bases from J; bases unmatched to any gene: 9. CDR3 DNA sequence: TGTGCCAGCAGCCAAGGGGACTTACTAGCGGGGCTCTACGAGCAGTACTTC. Translated: CASSQGDLLAGLYEQYF.

This chain connects TRBV5-1 to TRBJ2-3, with D unclear. Trimming shortened V by 7 bases and J by 1 base, and 7 bases separated the two germline ends. Germline values: CDR1 SGHRS, CDR2 YFSETQ. This CDR3 region has 12 residues. The CDR3 here is CASVGGTDTQYF. The CDR3 DNA follows: TGCGCCAGCGTAGGCGGCACAGATACGCAGTATTTT.

This clone was counted a single time. The V gene is TRBV9, the J gene TRBJ1-1; D not certain. Germline V gene data show CDR1 as SGDLS and CDR2 as YYNGEE. CDR3 length equals 15 residues. V gave up 0 bases and J gave up 1 base, with 10 bases separating them. CDR3 sequence: CASSVGIPRNTEAFF. CDR3 sequence (DNA): TGTGCCAGCAGCGTAGGAATACCCCGGAACACTGAAGCTTTCTTT.

The rearrangement uses TRBV7-2 and TRBJ1-2; D might be TRBD1 (5 bases). Trimming removed 4 bases from V and 2 bases from J, with 8 bases in between. Germline CDR1 and CDR2: SGHTA and FQGNSA. The CDR3 runs 13 residues. DNA of the CDR3: TGTGCCAGCAGCTCGACAGCAAACTATGGCTACACCTTC. Its translation: CASSSTANYGYTF.

The chain joins TRBV7-9 to TRBJ1-3, with D perhaps TRBD1 (5 bases). The germline CDR1 and CDR2 sequences are SEHNR and FQNEAQ (reference sequence). This CDR3 is built from 13 residues. V lost 5 bases and J 4 bases, leaving 9 bases between the germline ends. Written as DNA, the CDR3 is TGTGCCAGCAGCCCAGGGATCGGAAACACCATATATTTT. Protein: CASSPGIGNTIYF.

CDR3 in DNA: TGTGCCAGCAGCTACCAACCTCACGTACACGGCAATGAGCAGTTCTTC. This gives the protein CASSYQPHVHGNEQFF. The V gene is TRBV3-1 (or the pseudogene TRBV3-2), the J gene TRBJ2-1; D gene ambiguous. The V gene lost 5 bases and the J gene lost 6 bases, with 20 bases spanning the gap. CDR1 and CDR2 from the germline V gene are LGHDT and YNNKEL (reference sequence). The CDR3 totals 16 residues.

The rearrangement links TRBV7-9 to TRBJ2-3, with no clear D. The germline V and J ends were trimmed by 8 bases and 10 bases, with 4 bases remaining between them. The CDR3 has 8 residues. CDR1 and CDR2 from the germline V gene are SEHNR and FQNEAQ (reference sequence). CDR3 nucleotides: TGTGCCAGCCCAGCGCAGTATTTT. It yields the protein CASPAQYF.

The rearrangement joins TRBV7-9 to TRBJ2-4, with 8 bases identical to TRBD1. Losses at the gene ends were 5 bases for V and 0 bases for J; bases not matched to a gene: 6. CDR3 length equals 16 residues. Germline V lookup: CDR1 SEHNR, CDR2 FQNEAQ (reference sequence). The CDR3 sequence is CASSPGQGGAKNIQYF. In DNA form, the CDR3 reads TGTGCCAGCAGCCCAGGACAGGGTGGAGCCAAAAACATTCAGTACTTC.

The chain uses TRBV7-2 and TRBJ1-6; a possible D gene is TRBD1 (6 bases). In germline, CDR1 is SGHTA, CDR2 FQGNSA. V was clipped by 5 bases and J by 8 bases, with 16 bases between them. The CDR3 runs to 15 residues. The CDR3 DNA reads TGTGCCAGCAGCCCCGGTGGGGGCACGGATTCACCCCTCCACTTT. Translated, it gives CASSPGGGTDSPLHF.

The gene calls are TRBV7-9 and TRBJ2-2; D not certain. Trimming removed 2 bases at V and 5 bases at J, with 9 bases between. The CDR3 extends over 14 amino acids. Per the germline V gene, CDR1 is SEHNR and CDR2 is FQNEAQ (reference sequence). The CDR3 reads CASSLPVLTGELFF. CDR3 nucleotides: TGTGCCAGCAGCTTACCCGTGTTAACCGGGGAGCTGTTTTTT.

This clone was found a few times. V and J are TRBV6-5 and TRBJ1-2, with 7 bases that match TRBD1. There are 15 residues in the CDR3. Germline V gene lookup returns CDR1 MNHEY and CDR2 SVGAGI. V dropped 6 bases and J dropped 6; count of bases not matched to a gene: 13. As DNA, the CDR3 is TGTGCCAGCAGCCCCGACGGACAGGCACGGGATGGCTACACCTTC. This codes for CASSPDGQARDGYTF.

This sequence joins TRBV27 and TRBJ1-1; D might be TRBD1 (6 bases). In germline, CDR1 is MNHEY, CDR2 SMNVEV (reference sequence). The CDR3 contains 14 residues. Trimming shortened V by 0 bases and J by 4 bases, and 9 bases separated the two germline ends. CDR3 DNA: TGTGCCAGCAGTTTATCGGGGGCGGGCACTGAAGCTTTCTTT. The encoded protein is CASSLSGAGTEAFF.

V gene TRBV7-9 combines with J gene TRBJ1-6, with TRBD1 matching 8 bases. With V trimmed by 8 bases and J by 5 bases, 5 bases remained unmatched. Per the germline V gene, CDR1 is SEHNR and CDR2 is FQNEAQ (reference sequence). CDR3 length: 14 residues. The CDR3 coding sequence is TGTGCCAGCGGAAGACAGGGGAATAATTCACCCCTCCACTTT. This sequence encodes CASGRQGNNSPLHF.

The chain joins TRBV6-6 to TRBJ1-1; D is uncertain. The CDR3 totals 16 residues. Trimming shortened V by 7 bases and J by 0 bases, and 18 bases separated the two germline ends. Germline CDR1 MNHNY, CDR2 SVGAGI (reference sequence). The CDR3 sequence is CASTSSGPRLNTEAFF. In DNA form, the CDR3 reads TGTGCCAGCACCTCGTCCGGGCCCAGATTGAACACTGAAGCTTTCTTT.

This chain uses TRBV5-1 with TRBJ1-1; the match to TRBD1 covers 8 bases. J lost 5 bases, V lost 7 bases, and 10 bases had no gene match. This CDR3 is built from 14 residues. The germline V gene encodes CDR1 SGHRS and CDR2 YFSETQ. The CDR3 loop reads CASGRGQGYTEAFF. The CDR3 DNA follows: TGCGCCAGCGGACGCGGACAGGGTTATACTGAAGCTTTCTTT.

CDR3 in DNA: TGTGCCACCAGCAGAGGAATTGAGCAAGAGACCCAGTACTTC. It encodes CATSRGIEQETQYF. The rearrangement links TRBV15 to TRBJ2-5; no definite D call. The germline V and J ends were trimmed by 1 base and 2 bases, with 8 bases remaining between them. Germline CDR1 LNHNV, CDR2 YYDKDF (reference sequence). This CDR3 spans 14 amino acids.

This clone appeared once. V usage is TRBV7-3 and J usage is TRBJ2-2, with 13 bases aligning to TRBD2. V lost 3 bases, J lost 7 bases, and 2 bases stayed unmatched. The length of the CDR3 is 15 residues. The germline V gene encodes CDR1 SGHTA and CDR2 FQGTGA. The chain's CDR3 is CASSLGLAGFGELFF. Written as DNA, the CDR3 is TGTGCCAGCAGCTTGGGACTAGCGGGGTTCGGGGAGCTGTTTTTT. Full variable domain (remainder filled in from reference TRBV7-3 and TRBJ2-2): GAGVSQTPSNKVTEKGKYVELRCDPISGHTALYWYRQSLGQGPEFLIYFQGTGAADDSGLPNDRFFAVRPEGSVSTLKIQRTERGDSAVYLCASSLGLAGFGELFFGEGSRLTVL.

The V and J genes are TRBV7-8 and TRBJ2-3, with D hard to call. CDR1 SGHVS and CDR2 FQNEAQ come from the germline V gene. The CDR3 contains 14 residues. V lost 1 base and J 1 base, leaving 6 bases between the germline ends. The CDR3 loop is CASSLVTGTDTQYF. In DNA, the CDR3 is TGTGCCAGCAGCTTAGTAACTGGCACAGATACGCAGTATTTT.

Turning to this clone: Within the sample, other DNA sequences also encode this same CDR3. The chain carries TRBV30 and TRBJ1-5; the match to TRBD1 covers 7 bases. The germline CDR1 and CDR2 sequences are GTSNPN and SVGIG (reference sequence). J was trimmed by 4 bases and V by 0 bases; bases with no gene match: 0. The length of the CDR3 is 13 residues. The CDR3 DNA sequence: TGTGCCTGGAGTGTACAGGGGAATCAGCCCCAGCATTTT. Translating gives CAWSVQGNQPQHF.

The chain employs TRBV6-6 and TRBJ1-1; unclear D gene. The CDR3 sequence is 10 residues long. Germline CDR1 reads MNHNY; CDR2 reads SVGAGI (reference sequence). As DNA, the CDR3 is TGTATCAGCGGGCACACTGAAGCTTTCTTT. Protein product: CISGHTEAFF.

V and J are TRBV7-2 and TRBJ1-1, with 8 bases lining up with TRBD1. Trimming took 5 bases from V and 8 from J; bases not matched to a gene: 4. The CDR3 runs 12 residues. CDR1 is SGHTA, CDR2 FQGNSA, per germline. Here the CDR3 reads CASSIDRGEAFF. CDR3 coding DNA: TGTGCCAGCAGCATCGACAGGGGAGAAGCTTTCTTT.

The chain employs TRBV11-2 and TRBJ2-7, with D maybe TRBD1 (6 bases). Germline CDR1 and CDR2: SGHAT and FQNNGV. The CDR3 runs to 14 residues. Between the trimmed V and J ends, which lost 6 bases and 5 bases, there was a span of 17 bases. The CDR3 region is CASSPPTGTHEQYF. The CDR3, as DNA: TGTGCCAGCAGTCCTCCAACAGGGACCCACGAGCAGTACTTC.